The entry below describes one T cell receptor beta chain. One entry per CDR3 protein, called by TCRdb with MiXCR from the 5' RACE reads. In the table there are around 50,000 distinct CDR3 sequences, roughly a sixth of which are singletons. The CDR3 has 13 residues. Between the trimmed V and J ends, which lost 4 bases and 3 bases, there was a span of 6 bases. CDR1 MGHDK and CDR2 SYGVNS come from the germline V gene. Sequences were obtained from naive CD4+ T cells sorted from blood. Regarding subset: naive CD4+ T cells, CD4+CD45RA+CD25-. The sequence was obtained from a female donor with breast cancer. The V and J genes are TRBV25-1 and TRBJ1-4; no reliable D call. In DNA form, the CDR3 reads TGTGCCAGCAGTGTTGGGGCTAATGAAAAACTGTTTTTT. Protein sequence: CASSVGANEKLFF.